One sample yielded the 31 T cell receptor beta chains listed below, sequenced in a study of blood T cell repertoires in COVID-19. Clones were read by immunoSEQ multiplex PCR, and TCRdb kept only the in-frame ones, dropping some. The sample consists of 250,000 to 300,000 clones, about 86% of them appearing once. Specimen: PBMCs or T cells enriched from blood (not recorded which). These receptors were obtained from a man younger than 45 with acute COVID-19.

J is TRBJ2-3 and V is TRBV9; TRBD2 matches at 7 bases. CDR1 SGDLS and CDR2 YYNGEE come from the germline V gene. This CDR3 has 16 residues. The J segment lost 2 bases and the V segment lost 0 bases, leaving 6 bases of the junction unmatched. Here the CDR3 reads CASSVAAGEATDTQYF. CDR3 sequence (DNA): TGTGCCAGCAGCGTAGCGGCGGGAGAGGCCACAGATACGCAGTATTTT.

This clone was counted once. The CDR3 DNA sequence: TGCGCCAGCAGCCGCGGGACAGGTAATGAAAAACTGTTTTTT. This codes for CASSRGTGNEKLFF. This chain uses TRBV4-1 with TRBJ1-4; TRBD1 matches 8 bases. The CDR3 length is 14 residues. V dropped 4 bases and J dropped 4; count of bases not matched to a gene: 2. The germline V gene has CDR1 MGHRA and CDR2 YSYEKL.

V is TRBV6-5 and J is TRBJ1-1; 10 positions match TRBD1. CDR1 and CDR2 from the germline V gene are MNHEY and SVGAGI. After removal of 5 bases from V and 4 bases from J, the junction contained 4 bases not matched to a gene. The CDR3 has 14 residues. CDR3 protein: CASSTWTGGTEAFF. The CDR3 DNA follows: TGTGCCAGCAGTACCTGGACAGGGGGCACTGAAGCTTTCTTT.

V usage is TRBV7-2 and J usage is TRBJ2-2; no clear D. The CDR3 is 14 residues long. CDR1 and CDR2 (germline): SGHTA, FQGNSA. V lost 2 bases, J lost 0 bases, and 4 bases lay in between. In nucleotides, the CDR3 is TGTGCCAGCAGCTTAATCGCGAACACCGGGGAGCTGTTTTTT. Translation: CASSLIANTGELFF.

The chain combines TRBV14 with TRBJ1-5; D gene unclear. V was trimmed by 1 base and J by 1 base, leaving 14 bases between them. CDR1 and CDR2 from the germline V gene are SGHDN and FVKESK. The CDR3 contains 17 residues. CDR3 protein: CASSQVGGRLSNQPQHF. The CDR3 region has the DNA TGTGCCAGCAGCCAAGTGGGAGGGCGGCTAAGCAATCAGCCCCAGCATTTT.

V and J are TRBV5-4 and TRBJ1-1, with D uncertain. CDR3 size: 13 residues. Trimming shortened V by 1 base and J by 3 bases, and 7 bases separated the two germline ends. Germline V gene lookup returns CDR1 SGHNT and CDR2 YYREEE (reference sequence). As DNA, the CDR3 is TGTGCCAGCAGCTTGTCAGTCGACACTGAAGCTTTCTTT. Translation: CASSLSVDTEAFF.

Concerning this clone: Mismatch with germline at one junction end may stem from a read error. The chain uses TRBV5-1 and TRBJ2-1, with TRBD2 as a possible D gene (6 bases). This CDR3 has 14 residues. In germline, CDR1 is SGHRS, CDR2 YFSETQ. DNA for the CDR3: TGTGCCAGCAGCTTGGACGGCTTGGGGGGTGAGCAGTTCTTC. Encoded protein: CASSLDGLGGEQFF. Variable domain in full (rest from reference TRBV5-1 and TRBJ2-1): KAGVTQTPRYLIKTRGQQVTLSCSPISGHRSVSWYQQTPGQGLQFLFEYFSETQRNKGNFPGRFSGRQFSNSRSEMNVSTLELGDSALYLCASSLDGLGGEQFFGPGTRLTVL.

The CDR3 bases are TGTGCCATGGACAGGGAAAACAATCAGCCCCAGCATTTT. The encoded protein is CAMDRENNQPQHF. This chain links TRBV19 with TRBJ1-5, with 8 bases that match TRBD1. This CDR3 comprises 13 residues. V lost 10 bases and J lost 3; bases outside the gene matches: 5. The germline V gene encodes CDR1 LNHDA and CDR2 SQIVND (reference sequence).

This chain links TRBV7-2 with TRBJ2-7; TRBD2 agrees at 10 bases. Germline CDR1 reads SGHTA; CDR2 reads FQGNSA. This CDR3 region has 15 residues. CDR3: CASSLAAGGTYEQYV. The CDR3 coding sequence is TGTGCCAGCAGCCTAGCAGCGGGGGGGACCTACGAGCAGTACGTC.

CDR3 coding DNA: TGTGCCAGCAGTTTGACCAGCGATAATTCACCCCTCCACTTT. Protein product: CASSLTSDNSPLHF. The chain links TRBV6-6 to TRBJ1-6, with D unresolved. This CDR3 is 14 amino acids long. V gave up 4 bases and J gave up 5 bases, with 9 bases separating them. CDR1 is MNHNY, CDR2 SVGAGI, per germline (reference sequence).

The sample holds one count of this clone. The chain is built from TRBV5-1 and TRBJ2-5; 14 positions match TRBD2. The junction had 3 bases not matched to a gene; V was cut back by 0 bases and J by 2 bases. Germline V CDR1 and CDR2: SGHRS, YFSETQ. CDR3 length: 17 residues. Here the CDR3 reads CASSLGGTSGGQETQYF. CDR3 coding DNA: TGCGCCAGCAGCTTGGGTGGGACTAGCGGGGGACAAGAGACCCAGTACTTC. Full variable domain (outside the CDR3, taken from reference TRBV5-1 and TRBJ2-5): KAGVTQTPRYLIKTRGQQVTLSCSPISGHRSVSWYQQTPGQGLQFLFEYFSETQRNKGNFPGRFSGRQFSNSRSEMNVSTLELGDSALYLCASSLGGTSGGQETQYFGPGTRLLVL.

V gene TRBV19 combines with J gene TRBJ1-1, with a possible D match to TRBD1 (5 bases). The CDR3 has 13 residues. Germline assignment: CDR1 LNHDA and CDR2 SQIVND (reference sequence). Trimming pared 6 bases from V and 1 base from J, leaving 9 bases between. This CDR3 is CASSRTGNTEAFF. CDR3 nucleotides: TGTGCCAGTAGCCGTACAGGGAACACTGAAGCTTTCTTT. The whole variable domain, remainder taken from reference TRBV19 and TRBJ1-1, is DGGITQSPKYLFRKEGQNVTLSCEQNLNHDAMYWYRQDPGQGLRLIYYSQIVNDFQKGDIAEGYSVSREKKESFPLTVTSAQKNPTAFYLCASSRTGNTEAFFGQGTRLTVV.

This CDR3 reads CASSVGQGRYGYTF. The CDR3, as DNA: TGTGCCAGCAGCGTCGGACAGGGGAGGTATGGCTACACCTTC. The J gene is TRBJ1-2, the V gene TRBV9; TRBD1 aligns across 9 bases. Looked up from germline, CDR1 is SGDLS and CDR2 is YYNGEE. Trimming took 2 bases from V and 5 from J; bases not matched to a gene: 4. The CDR3 spans 14 residues.

CDR3 nucleotide sequence: TGTGCCAGCAAAGCGGGGGTTTCGAACACTGAAGCTTTCTTT. This sequence encodes CASKAGVSNTEAFF. The V and J genes are TRBV3-1 (or the pseudogene TRBV3-2) and TRBJ1-1; D possibly corresponds to TRBD1 (5 bases). Per germline, CDR1 LGHDT and CDR2 YNNKEL (reference sequence). V lost 7 bases and J 1 base, leaving 13 bases between the germline ends. CDR3 length equals 14 residues.

The V gene is TRBV6-4, the J gene TRBJ2-5, with TRBD2 matching over 11 bases. The CDR3 is 15 residues long. The germline V gene encodes CDR1 MRHNA and CDR2 SNTAGT. Trimming removed 5 bases from V and 1 base from J; junction bases left unmatched: 3. The CDR3 sequence is CASSKLAGAQETQYF. The CDR3 nucleotides read TGTGCCAGCAGTAAACTAGCGGGGGCCCAAGAGACCCAGTACTTC.

This clone was found once. The chain couples TRBV6-5 to TRBJ2-3, with D tentatively TRBD2 (5 bases). CDR3 size: 13 residues. V lost 6 bases, J lost 2 bases, and 9 bases lay in between. The V gene's germline CDR1 is MNHEY and CDR2 SVGAGI. The DNA of the CDR3 is TGTGCCAGCAGGGACTCTTTCACAGATACGCAGTATTTT. It yields the protein CASRDSFTDTQYF.

The chain is built from TRBV6-5 and TRBJ2-1; D ambiguous. The CDR3 length is 13 residues. CDR1 and CDR2 (germline): MNHEY, SVGAGI. V gave up 6 bases and J gave up 2 bases, with 8 bases separating them. CDR3 bases: TGTGCCAGCAGGAACAGACCCTACAATGAGCAGTTCTTC. Its protein product is CASRNRPYNEQFF.

This clone occurred a few times. The V gene is TRBV7-9, the J gene TRBJ1-1, with D possibly matching TRBD1 (6 bases). CDR3 size: 15 residues. V was cut by 8 bases and J by 5 bases, with 21 bases left in between. Germline assignment: CDR1 SEHNR and CDR2 FQNEAQ (reference sequence). The CDR3, as DNA: TGTGCCAGCGGACGGGACACGGGGATGGCTACTGAAGCTTTCTTT. Residues: CASGRDTGMATEAFF.

CDR3 DNA sequence: TGTGCCAGCAGCCCGGGGGGGAGGGGCTTGAACACTGAAGCTTTCTTT. Translation gives CASSPGGRGLNTEAFF. The chain employs TRBV7-2 and TRBJ1-1; weak D call: TRBD1 (5 bases). The CDR3 spans 16 residues. Germline CDR1 is SGHTA and CDR2 is FQGNSA. The V end lost 5 bases, the J end lost 0 bases, and 16 bases lay between the germline ends.

This chain connects TRBV24-1 to TRBJ1-5, with TRBD1 matching 9 bases. Looked up from germline, CDR1 is KGHDR and CDR2 is SFDVKD. V trimming: 7 bases; J trimming: 2 bases; junction bases outside the gene matches: 2. There are 14 residues in the CDR3. The CDR3 DNA follows: TGTGCCACCAGGGACAGGGGTGGCAATCAGCCCCAGCATTTT. Translating gives CATRDRGGNQPQHF.

J is TRBJ1-2 and V is TRBV10-3; D possibly corresponds to TRBD1 (5 bases). This CDR3 is 13 amino acids long. Germline CDR1 ENHRY, CDR2 SYGVKD. Trimming took 3 bases from V and 2 from J, leaving 7 bases between them. This CDR3 is CAISDSGNYGYTF. The CDR3 region has the DNA TGTGCCATCAGTGATTCAGGGAACTATGGCTACACCTTC.

V and J are TRBV28 and TRBJ1-4, with D maybe TRBD1 (6 bases). Germline CDR1 MDHEN, CDR2 SYDVKM. The CDR3 consists of 15 residues. Trimming removed 6 bases from V and 0 bases from J, with 11 bases in between. CDR3 residues: CASRFRGATNEKLFF. The CDR3 coding sequence is TGTGCCAGCAGATTCAGGGGAGCAACTAATGAAAAACTGTTTTTT.

This chain joins TRBV6-5 and TRBJ1-1, with 7 bases identical to TRBD1. Germline CDR1 and CDR2: MNHEY and SVGAGI. The CDR3 length is 13 residues. Germline trimming cut 7 bases from V and 4 bases from J; bases unmatched to any gene: 6. This CDR3 is CASNQAGGTEAFF. In nucleotides, the CDR3 is TGTGCCAGCAACCAAGCAGGGGGCACTGAAGCTTTCTTT.

This chain uses TRBV18 with TRBJ1-4, with 8 bases matching TRBD1. V shed 2 bases, J shed 3 bases, and the junction held 14 bases outside the gene matches. Germline V CDR1 and CDR2: KGHSH, LQKENI. The CDR3 extends over 19 amino acids. The CDR3 region has the DNA TGTGCCAGCTCACCAAGACTCGCAGGGGGCGCTCAGGCTAATGAAAAACTGTTTTTT. This translates into CASSPRLAGGAQANEKLFF.

This clone was seen a few times. The chain employs TRBV27 and TRBJ1-6; the D is unclear. The CDR3 has 13 residues. Trimming pared 7 bases from V and 10 bases from J, leaving 14 bases between. CDR1 and CDR2 (germline): MNHEY, SMNVEV (reference sequence). The CDR3 DNA reads TGTGCCAGCAAACTAGACGGGCCATCACCCCTCCACTTT. It yields the protein CASKLDGPSPLHF.

CDR3 nucleotides: TGTGCCAGCAGCCCCGCGGGCAGTCTGAGCTATGGCTACACCTTC. As protein: CASSPAGSLSYGYTF. This chain uses TRBV7-8 with TRBJ1-2; no firm D call. This CDR3 contains 15 residues. Deletions cut 5 bases from V and 4 bases from J, with 17 bases between. In germline, CDR1 is SGHVS, CDR2 FQNEAQ.

The table lists this clone with a few counts. Other DNA sequences in the sample encode the same CDR3. The chain couples TRBV18 to TRBJ1-1; the match to TRBD1 covers 7 bases. The CDR3 spans 15 residues. The junction had 3 bases not matched to a gene; V was cut back by 1 base and J by 1 base. Per the germline V gene, CDR1 is KGHSH and CDR2 is LQKENI. DNA for the CDR3: TGTGCCAGCTCACCACGACAGGGTACGAACACTGAAGCTTTCTTT. It codes for CASSPRQGTNTEAFF.

The chain links TRBV9 to TRBJ1-2; D remains ambiguous. CDR1 and CDR2 from the germline V gene are SGDLS and YYNGEE. V lost 8 bases and J 5 bases, leaving 13 bases between the germline ends. This CDR3 contains 12 residues. CDR3 region: CASSSRIYGYTF. Written as DNA, the CDR3 is TGTGCCAGTTCCAGCAGGATTTATGGCTACACCTTC.

V is TRBV11-3 and J is TRBJ1-2; no firm D call. CDR1 and CDR2 (germline): SGHNT, YENEEA. The CDR3 extends over 13 amino acids. V gave up 5 bases and J gave up 4 bases, with 11 bases separating them. DNA of the CDR3: TGTGCCAGCAGCCAACCCGAGGCCTATGGCTACACCTTC. This codes for CASSQPEAYGYTF.

The V and J genes are TRBV27 and TRBJ2-7; 11 nucleotides align to TRBD2. Germline V CDR1 and CDR2: MNHEY, SMNVEV (reference sequence). V shed 4 bases and J 0 bases; nucleotides not matched to a gene: 8. CDR3 length: 17 amino acids. Here the CDR3 DNA reads TGTGCCAGCAGTTCAACCGTGGGACTAGCGGTCTCCTACGAGCAGTACGTC. It yields the protein CASSSTVGLAVSYEQYV.

V and J are TRBV28 and TRBJ2-7; TRBD2 aligns across 10 bases. V shed 6 bases and J 2 bases; nucleotides not matched to a gene: 7. Germline V gene lookup returns CDR1 MDHEN and CDR2 SYDVKM. The CDR3 spans 15 residues. In nucleotides, the CDR3 is TGTGCCAGCAGCAAGGGAACTAGCGGGGCCTACGAGCAGTACGTC. Its protein product is CASSKGTSGAYEQYV.